These 21 T cell receptor beta chains came from one sample sequenced in a study of blood T cell repertoires in COVID-19. Assay: immunoSEQ multiplex PCR; the TCRdb copy retains only in-frame clones and omits some. The sample holds 170,000 or so clones; approximately 87% are singletons and the top ten take 0.85% to 0.95%. The sample was peripheral blood. The receptors originated from a woman aged 18-29 years who had recovered from COVID-19.

A few counts support this clone. V gene TRBV5-4 combines with J gene TRBJ1-2, with unresolved D. CDR3 length: 16 residues. Germline values: CDR1 SGHNT, CDR2 YYREEE (reference sequence). V was trimmed by 6 bases and J by 0 bases, leaving 18 bases between them. The CDR3 DNA reads as TGTGCCAGCACTATCGAGGAGCTCCCAGCTAACTATGGCTACACCTTC. Protein: CASTIEELPANYGYTF.

J is TRBJ2-1 and V is TRBV19; the match to TRBD2 covers 9 bases. J was trimmed by 7 bases and V by 6 bases; bases with no gene match: 7. Per the germline V gene, CDR1 is LNHDA and CDR2 is SQIVND (reference sequence). The CDR3 is made up of 14 amino acids. The DNA of the CDR3 is TGTGCCAGTAGATTGGGCGGGAGGGCTAATGAGCAGTTCTTC. It translates to CASRLGGRANEQFF.

The genes are TRBV4-3 and TRBJ1-6; 7 bases are a match to TRBD1. The CDR3 contains 16 residues. From germline, CDR1 is LGHNA and CDR2 YSLEER. With V trimmed by 1 base and J by 6 bases, 6 bases remained unmatched. CDR3 amino acids: CASSQAQGQANSPLHF. Written as DNA, the CDR3 is TGCGCCAGCAGCCAAGCCCAAGGACAGGCTAATTCACCCCTCCACTTT.

This clone has more than one count but fewer than ten. The chain recombines TRBV18 with TRBJ2-6; 8 bases line up with TRBD1. The V segment lost 5 bases and the J segment 0 bases; nucleotides outside the gene matches: 6. The germline gives CDR1 KGHSH, CDR2 LQKENI. CDR3 size: 17 residues. As DNA, the CDR3 is TGTGCCAGCTCATCGACAGGGGCCAACTCTGGGGCCAACGTCCTGACTTTC. The encoded protein is CASSSTGANSGANVLTF.

The CDR3 nucleotides read TGTGCCAGCAGCTTCGAGGGAGGGCTGAATTCACCCCTCCACTTT. Translating gives CASSFEGGLNSPLHF. The chain couples TRBV7-8 to TRBJ1-6; D is undetermined. The CDR3 spans 15 residues. The V gene lost 3 bases and the J gene lost 7 bases, with 13 bases spanning the gap. CDR1 and CDR2 from the germline V gene are SGHVS and FQNEAQ.

The V and J genes are TRBV5-1 and TRBJ2-1, with D maybe TRBD1 (5 bases). Germline assignment: CDR1 SGHRS and CDR2 YFSETQ. The length of the CDR3 is 13 residues. The V gene lost 0 bases and the J gene lost 4 bases, with 5 bases spanning the gap. CDR3: CASSLGQYNEQFF. Here the CDR3 DNA reads TGCGCCAGCAGCTTGGGACAGTACAATGAGCAGTTCTTC.

The chain links TRBV19 to TRBJ1-4; 9 bases match TRBD1. Germline trimming cut 4 bases from V and 8 bases from J; bases unmatched to any gene: 20. In germline, CDR1 is LNHDA, CDR2 SQIVND (reference sequence). This CDR3 has 19 amino acids. CDR3 residues: CASSKRQGVQFGSSEKLFF. Here the CDR3 DNA reads TGTGCCAGTAGTAAAAGACAGGGGGTCCAGTTTGGTTCGTCCGAAAAACTGTTTTTT.

This sequence joins TRBV5-1 and TRBJ2-3, with 9 bases identical to TRBD2. V shed 4 bases, J shed 2 bases, and the junction held 5 bases outside the gene matches. Per the germline V gene, CDR1 is SGHRS and CDR2 is YFSETQ. This CDR3 region has 15 residues. CDR3 protein: CASSNLAGLTDTQYF. CDR3 bases: TGCGCCAGCAGCAACCTAGCGGGACTCACAGATACGCAGTATTTT.

The rearrangement uses TRBV9 and TRBJ2-7; 8 bases align to TRBD2. The germline CDR1 and CDR2 sequences are SGDLS and YYNGEE. The CDR3 covers 15 residues. V dropped 2 bases and J dropped 1; count of bases not matched to a gene: 5. The CDR3 sequence is CASSVSGEASYEQYF. DNA for the CDR3: TGTGCCAGCAGCGTTAGCGGGGAGGCTTCCTACGAGCAGTACTTC.

This clone showed up just once. The chain couples TRBV5-5 to TRBJ1-4, with 10 positions matching TRBD1. This CDR3 region has 14 residues. Trimming cost V 1 base and J 8 bases; bases outside gene matches: 2. Germline V gives CDR1 SGHKS, CDR2 YYEKEE (reference sequence). CDR3 residues: CASSLRTGGEKLFF. The CDR3 DNA sequence: TGTGCCAGCAGCTTGAGGACAGGGGGGGAAAAACTGTTTTTT.

The chain couples TRBV5-1 to TRBJ2-7, with 12 bases lining up with TRBD2. Trimming at V came to 4 bases and at J to 3 bases, leaving 5 bases not matched to a gene. The CDR3 loop spans 15 amino acids. CDR1 is SGHRS, CDR2 YFSETQ, per germline. The CDR3 region has the DNA TGCGCCAGCAGCCTAGCGGGAGGGGACTACTACGAGCAGTACGTC. This encodes CASSLAGGDYYEQYV.

The chain employs TRBV12-5 and TRBJ1-2, with a possible D match to TRBD1 (6 bases). This CDR3 region has 13 residues. With 7 bases removed from V and 2 bases from J, the gap between germline ends came to 11 bases. Germline CDR1 is LGHNT and CDR2 is FRNRAP. This chain's CDR3 is CASVGTGNYGYTF. Written as DNA, the CDR3 is TGTGCTAGTGTCGGTACAGGGAACTATGGCTACACCTTC. Variable domain in full (rest from reference TRBV12-5 and TRBJ1-2): DARVTQTPRHKVTEMGQEVTMRCQPILGHNTVFWYRQTMMQGLELLAYFRNRAPLDDSGMPKDRFSAEMPDATLATLKIQPSEPRDSAVYFCASVGTGNYGYTFGSGTRLTVV.

The genes are TRBV19 and TRBJ2-1; no definite D call. Trimming left V 3 bases short and J 8 bases short, with 11 bases between. Germline values: CDR1 LNHDA, CDR2 SQIVND (reference sequence). The CDR3 has 13 amino acids. CDR3 sequence: CASSIALDYEQFF. The CDR3 DNA reads as TGTGCCAGTAGTATCGCTCTAGATTATGAGCAGTTCTTC.

The CDR3 nucleotides read TGTGCCAGCAGCTTAGGGCCAGCGGGGATGAGCACAGATACGCAGTATTTT. Its protein is CASSLGPAGMSTDTQYF. J is TRBJ2-3 and V is TRBV7-2, with 7 bases that match TRBD2. The V gene end was trimmed by 1 base and the J gene end by 0 bases; junction bases not matched to a gene: 7. This CDR3 is built from 17 residues. The germline gives CDR1 SGHTA, CDR2 FQGNSA.

The rearrangement links TRBV12-2 to TRBJ1-5. TRBV12-2 is annotated as a pseudogene. This CDR3 is 18 amino acids long. The CDR3 DNA reads TGTGCAAGTCGCTTAGCAAGCTGGTGCGGCCAGCCTGATCAGCCCCAGCATTTT. Translation gives CASRLASWCGQPDQPQHF.

The chain has TRBV4-1 and TRBJ1-2, with 12 bases aligning to TRBD1. V trimming: 3 bases; J trimming: 6 bases; junction bases outside the gene matches: 5. Germline V gene data show CDR1 as MGHRA and CDR2 as YSYEKL. The CDR3 runs to 15 residues. CDR3 amino acids: CASSQVGTGGHGYTF. CDR3 bases: TGCGCCAGCAGCCAGGTCGGGACAGGGGGCCATGGCTACACCTTC.

This clone was recorded a few times. The chain couples TRBV25-1 to TRBJ1-2, with 12 nucleotides matching TRBD1. Germline trimming cut 1 base from V and 2 bases from J; bases unmatched to any gene: 2. This CDR3 is 16 amino acids long. CDR1 MGHDK and CDR2 SYGVNS come from the germline V gene. CDR3 bases: TGTGCCAGCAGTGAATTGGGACAGGGGGCAAACTATGGCTACACCTTC. Protein: CASSELGQGANYGYTF.

The chain joins TRBV29-1 to TRBJ2-3, with 7 bases lining up with TRBD1. The CDR3 spans 13 residues. From germline, CDR1 is SQVTM and CDR2 ANQGSEA. The V gene end was trimmed by 7 bases and the J gene end by 2 bases; junction bases not matched to a gene: 6. In DNA form, the CDR3 reads TGCAGCGAGGTCGGGACAGACACAGATACGCAGTATTTT. This sequence encodes CSEVGTDTDTQYF.

The chain links TRBV6-2 or TRBV6-3 to TRBJ1-4; D gene unclear. CDR1 and CDR2 from the germline V gene are MNHEY and SVGEGT. V was trimmed by 2 bases and J by 6 bases, leaving 13 bases between them. This CDR3 spans 15 amino acids. This chain's CDR3 is CASSYAGSGDEKLFF. The CDR3 DNA reads TGTGCCAGCAGTTACGCCGGGAGTGGAGATGAAAAACTGTTTTTT.

This sequence joins TRBV6-5 and TRBJ2-1; TRBD2 matches 8 bases. There are 16 residues in the CDR3. With V trimmed by 2 bases and J by 9 bases, 12 bases remained unmatched. Germline CDR1 and CDR2: MNHEY and SVGAGI. The CDR3 region is CASSYTPGGSQIEQFF. CDR3 nucleotides: TGTGCCAGCAGTTACACCCCGGGGGGGTCTCAGATTGAGCAGTTCTTC.

The CDR3 bases are TGTGCCAGCAGCGACCTAGCGGGGGGCACAGATACGCAGTATTTT. Encoded protein: CASSDLAGGTDTQYF. The J gene is TRBJ2-3, the V gene TRBV7-9; 10 positions agree with TRBD2. Looked up from germline, CDR1 is SEHNR and CDR2 is FQNEAQ (reference sequence). The J segment lost 1 base and the V segment lost 5 bases, leaving 3 bases of the junction unmatched. The CDR3 sequence is 15 residues long. Using reference TRBV7-9 and TRBJ2-3 for the parts outside the CDR3, the full variable domain is DTGVSQNPRHKITKRGQNVTFRCDPISEHNRLYWYRQTLGQGPEFLTYFQNEAQLEKSRLLSDRFSAERPKGSFSTLEIQRTEQGDSAMYLCASSDLAGGTDTQYFGPGTRLTVL.